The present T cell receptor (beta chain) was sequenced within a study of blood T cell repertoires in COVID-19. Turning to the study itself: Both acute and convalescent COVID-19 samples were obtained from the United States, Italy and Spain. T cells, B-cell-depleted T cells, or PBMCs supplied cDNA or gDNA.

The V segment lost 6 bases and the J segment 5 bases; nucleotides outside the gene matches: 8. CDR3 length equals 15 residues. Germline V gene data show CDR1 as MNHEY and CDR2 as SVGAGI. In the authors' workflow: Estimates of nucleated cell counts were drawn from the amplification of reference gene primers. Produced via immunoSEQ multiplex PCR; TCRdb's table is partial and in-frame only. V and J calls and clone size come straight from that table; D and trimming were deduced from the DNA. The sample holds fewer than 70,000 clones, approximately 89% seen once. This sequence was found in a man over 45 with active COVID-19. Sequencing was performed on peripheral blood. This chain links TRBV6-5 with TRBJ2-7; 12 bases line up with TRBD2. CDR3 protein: CASRPRLAGDDEQYF. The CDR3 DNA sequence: TGTGCCAGCAGACCACGACTAGCGGGGGATGACGAGCAGTACTTC.